These 7 T cell receptor beta chains were all obtained from the same sample, sequenced in a study of stem cell transplantation in POMP-related autoinflammatory disease. Only in-frame clones appear in the TCRdb table, and some are missing; sequencing was by immunoSEQ multiplex PCR. The sample has approximately 30,000 clones; 85% to 90% are singletons. The sample in question was CD4+ T cells from PBMCs, obtained before stem cell transplantation. These TCRs come from a human donor with POMP-related autoinflammation and immune dysregulation (PRAID).

CDR3 loop: CSVGQGAAEQYF. The CDR3 nucleotides read TGCAGCGTGGGACAGGGAGCGGCCGAGCAGTACTTC. This chain links TRBV29-1 with TRBJ2-7; 9 nucleotides align to TRBD1. The CDR3 has 12 amino acids. After removal of 6 bases from V and 6 bases from J, the junction contained 6 bases not matched to a gene. Per germline, CDR1 SQVTM and CDR2 ANQGSEA.

The chain carries TRBV29-1 and TRBJ1-1, with D perhaps matching TRBD1 (6 bases). Germline V lookup: CDR1 SQVTM, CDR2 ANQGSEA. CDR3 size: 15 residues. With 6 bases removed from V and 6 bases from J, the gap between germline ends came to 23 bases. The CDR3 is CSVRDRQVFVSEAFF. In DNA form, the CDR3 reads TGCAGCGTCCGCGACAGACAGGTCTTCGTCTCTGAAGCTTTCTTT.

The chain recombines TRBV2 with TRBJ1-1; the match to TRBD1 covers 8 bases. Germline V gives CDR1 SNHLY, CDR2 FYNNEI. The CDR3 spans 15 residues. The V segment lost 1 base and the J segment 4 bases; nucleotides outside the gene matches: 5. CDR3 residues: CASSEGGGTGTEAFF. The CDR3 bases are TGTGCCAGCAGTGAAGGGGGTGGGACAGGCACTGAAGCTTTCTTT.

The rearrangement links TRBV28 to TRBJ1-5; maybe TRBD1 (5 bases). Germline CDR1 is MDHEN and CDR2 is SYDVKM. Trimming took 3 bases from V and 4 from J, leaving 10 bases between them. This CDR3 is 14 amino acids long. The CDR3 DNA sequence: TGTGCCAGCAGTTTCATTCGACAGAATCAGCCCCAGCATTTT. It encodes CASSFIRQNQPQHF.

J is TRBJ2-7 and V is TRBV11-2, with 7 positions matching TRBD1. The germline CDR1 and CDR2 sequences are SGHAT and FQNNGV. Trimming at V came to 1 base and at J to 3 bases, leaving 6 bases not matched to a gene. There are 15 residues in the CDR3. The CDR3 DNA follows: TGTGCCAGCAGCTTAGCCGGGACAGTCTACTACGAGCAGTACTTC. Translation gives CASSLAGTVYYEQYF.

This rearrangement joins TRBV12-5 to TRBJ2-1; 10 nucleotides agree with TRBD2. With V trimmed by 1 base and J by 12 bases, 3 bases remained unmatched. Germline V CDR1 and CDR2: LGHNT, FRNRAP. This CDR3 region has 13 residues. The CDR3 nucleotides are TGTGCTAGTGGTTTGGGGGAGCGGGAGGGGCAGTTCTTC. Protein product: CASGLGEREGQFF.

This clone was counted between two and nine times. V gene TRBV18 combines with J gene TRBJ1-6; weak D call: TRBD1 (5 bases). Between the trimmed V and J ends, which lost 5 bases and 0 bases, there was a span of 8 bases. The CDR3 spans 15 residues. Germline V gene lookup returns CDR1 KGHSH and CDR2 LQKENI. DNA for the CDR3: TGTGCCAGCTCAGAGCAGGGCTCCTATAATTCACCCCTCCACTTT. Translated: CASSEQGSYNSPLHF.